The 8 T cell receptor delta chains below come from one sample, sequenced in a study of γδ T cells in repeated Plasmodium falciparum infection. Vgamma9/Vdelta2+ and Vdelta2-negative gammadelta T cells were flow-sorted from PBMC for bulk sequencing. TCRdb reran clone calling via CATT on the multiplex PCR reads. Of 70,000 to 95,000 delta-chain clones in the sample, more than 1.4% were seen once. Material for sequencing was gamma-delta T cells from blood. The receptor source for this set is a pool of human donors (malaria-infected and uninfected, not separated).

This clone appeared many times. TCRdb's protein for this DNA is that of a much larger clone and differs from the translation at residue 12, likely a read error; the protein shown is the DNA translation. This rearrangement joins TRDV2 to TRDJ1; 9 positions match TRDD3. Germline CDR1 is GEAIGNYY and CDR2 is EKD. The CDR3 covers 19 residues. V trimming: 0 bases; J trimming: 2 bases; junction bases outside the gene matches: 15. The CDR3 sequence is CACDTLGLGENAWTDKLIF. The CDR3 DNA follows: TGTGCCTGTGACACCCTAGGACTGGGGGAGAACGCTTGGACCGATAAACTCATCTTT.

As for this clone: The protein that TCRdb holds for this DNA derives from a much larger clone and differs from the translated DNA at residue 13, which likely indicates a read error; the protein shown here is translated from the DNA. The chain recombines TRDV2 with TRDJ3; TRDD3 matches 13 bases. Because TCRdb records no J gene, it was assigned here through a match of the DNA to germline. Germline CDR1 and CDR2: GEAIGNYY and EKD. CDR3 length equals 18 residues. CDR3 in amino acids: CACDYWGIRSWDARQMFF. Written as DNA, the CDR3 is TGTGCCTGTGACTACTGGGGGATACGCTCCTGGGACGCCCGACAGATGTTTTTC.

This clone came up a few times. The protein in TCRdb stems from a much larger clone and differs at residue 22 from this DNA's translation, likely a read error; here the protein is translated from the DNA. The J gene is uncalled and the V gene is TRDV1; TRDD3, as called in the table, went unchecked against the DNA. CDR1 is TSWWSYY and CDR2 is QGS in the germline V gene. The CDR3 spans 24 residues. The CDR3 loop reads CALGELGEPPPRSSGGCYTDKPIF. The CDR3 DNA sequence: TGTGCTCTTGGGGAACTCGGGGAGCCCCCACCGAGATCCTCCGGGGGATGTTACACCGATAAACCCATCTTT.

As concerns this clone: The mismatch at residue 8 between this DNA's translation and the TCRdb protein of a much larger clone likely reflects a read error; the protein shown is translated from the DNA. The chain links TRDV2 to TRDJ2; no definite D call. Trimming pared 0 bases from V and 4 bases from J, leaving 8 bases between. Germline CDR1 is GEAIGNYY and CDR2 is EKD. This CDR3 spans 14 amino acids. The CDR3 coding sequence is TGTGCCTGTGACACCATTACTTGGACAGCACAACTCTTCTTT. Protein product: CACDTITWTAQLFF.

This clone turned up a few times. Translating this DNA gives a protein that differs at residue 19 from the TCRdb one, which belongs to a much larger clone; a read error is likely, and the protein shown is this translation. V and J are TRDV1 and TRDJ1, with 13 bases fitting TRDD3. CDR1 TSWWSYY and CDR2 QGS come from the germline V gene. The CDR3 sequence is 24 residues long. The CDR3 protein is CALGERDSLNHLLGDTVNADKLIF. The CDR3 coding sequence is TGTGCTCTTGGGGAACGGGACTCCCTAAATCATTTACTGGGGGATACGGTGAACGCCGATAAACTTATCTTT.

This clone showed up many times. This chain uses TRDV1 with TRDJ1; TRDD3 might be the D (5 bases). The J gene is not listed in TCRdb, so it was assigned here from a DNA match to germline. In germline, CDR1 is TSWWSYY, CDR2 QGS. The CDR3 length is 15 residues. Trimming removed 3 bases at V and 1 base at J, with 12 bases between. CDR3 sequence: CALGERWIFTDKLIF. The CDR3 bases are TGTGCTCTTGGGGAGCGGTGGATATTCACCGATAAACTCATCTTT.

This clone came up a few times. TCRdb has a much larger clone's protein, which differs at residue 4 from the translation of this DNA, likely because of a read error; what is shown is the protein translated from the DNA. V gene TRDV2 combines with J gene TRDJ1, with 12 bases aligning to TRDD3. TCRdb gives no J gene; it was assigned here by matching the DNA to germline. Germline assignment: CDR1 GEAIGNYY and CDR2 EKD. V trimming: 5 bases; J trimming: 0 bases; junction bases outside the gene matches: 9. CDR3 length: 17 residues. This CDR3 is CACVSLLGDTDTDKLIF. CDR3 nucleotide sequence: TGTGCCTGTGTCTCCTTACTGGGGGATACCGACACCGATAAACTCATCTTT.

As regards this clone: TCRdb pairs this DNA with a much larger clone's protein that differs at residue 18, likely a read error; the protein shown was translated from the DNA. V and J are TRDV1 and TRDJ1, with 13 bases that match TRDD3. No J gene was available from TCRdb, and it was assigned here by a germline match of the DNA. Germline CDR1 and CDR2: TSWWSYY and QGS. The length of the CDR3 is 23 residues. V was clipped by 0 bases and J by 2 bases; unmatched bases: 21. CDR3 residues: CALGELIGLDTYWGIRYTDKLIF. The CDR3 coding sequence is TGTGCTCTTGGGGAACTTATTGGTCTAGACACGTACTGGGGGATACGCTATACCGATAAACTCATCTTT.